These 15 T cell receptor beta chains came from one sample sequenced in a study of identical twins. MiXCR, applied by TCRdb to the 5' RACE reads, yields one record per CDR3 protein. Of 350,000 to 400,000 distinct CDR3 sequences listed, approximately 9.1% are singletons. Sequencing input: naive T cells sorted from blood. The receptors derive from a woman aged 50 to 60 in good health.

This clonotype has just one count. As DNA, the CDR3 is TGCAGCACCTACGACGGTAATGAGCAGTTCTTC. Amino acids: CSTYDGNEQFF. The rearrangement uses TRBV29-1 and TRBJ2-1; D gene unclear. Trimming stripped 8 bases from V and 7 bases from J, with 12 bases between. This CDR3 contains 11 residues. Germline V CDR1 and CDR2: SQVTM, ANQGSEA.

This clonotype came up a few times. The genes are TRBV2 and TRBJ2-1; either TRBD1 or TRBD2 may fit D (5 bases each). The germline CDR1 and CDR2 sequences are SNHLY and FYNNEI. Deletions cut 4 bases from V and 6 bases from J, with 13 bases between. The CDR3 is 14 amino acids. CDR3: CASSARDQINEQFF. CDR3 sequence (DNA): TGTGCCAGCAGTGCCCGGGACCAGATCAATGAGCAGTTCTTC. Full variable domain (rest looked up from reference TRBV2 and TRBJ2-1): EPEVTQTPSHQVTQMGQEVILRCVPISNHLYFYWYRQILGQKVEFLVSFYNNEISEKSEIFDDQFSVERPDGSNFTLKIRSTKLEDSAMYFCASSARDQINEQFFGPGTRLTVL.

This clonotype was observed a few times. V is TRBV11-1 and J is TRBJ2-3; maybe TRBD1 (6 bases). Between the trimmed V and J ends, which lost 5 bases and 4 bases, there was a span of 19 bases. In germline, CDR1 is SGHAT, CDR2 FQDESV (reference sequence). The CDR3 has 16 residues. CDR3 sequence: CASSLTGRGESDTQYF. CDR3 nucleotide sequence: TGTGCCAGCAGCCTTACGGGCAGGGGAGAATCAGATACGCAGTATTTT.

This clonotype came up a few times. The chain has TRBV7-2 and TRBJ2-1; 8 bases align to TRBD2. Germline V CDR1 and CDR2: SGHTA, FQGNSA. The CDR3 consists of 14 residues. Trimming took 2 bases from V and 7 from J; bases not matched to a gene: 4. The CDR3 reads CASSLWTSRNEQFF. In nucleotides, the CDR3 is TGTGCCAGCAGCTTATGGACTAGCAGGAATGAGCAGTTCTTC.

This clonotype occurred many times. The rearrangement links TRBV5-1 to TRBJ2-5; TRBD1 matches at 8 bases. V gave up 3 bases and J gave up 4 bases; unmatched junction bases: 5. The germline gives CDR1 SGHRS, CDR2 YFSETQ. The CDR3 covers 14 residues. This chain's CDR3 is CASSSGQGRETQYF. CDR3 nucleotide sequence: TGCGCCAGCAGCTCAGGACAGGGTAGAGAGACCCAGTACTTC.

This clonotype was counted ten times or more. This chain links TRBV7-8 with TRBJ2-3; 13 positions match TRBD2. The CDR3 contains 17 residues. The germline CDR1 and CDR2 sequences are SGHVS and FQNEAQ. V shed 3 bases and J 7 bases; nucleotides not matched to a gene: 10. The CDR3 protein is CASSFALAGGPWNTQYF. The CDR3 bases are TGTGCCAGCAGCTTCGCACTAGCGGGAGGGCCGTGGAATACGCAGTATTTT.

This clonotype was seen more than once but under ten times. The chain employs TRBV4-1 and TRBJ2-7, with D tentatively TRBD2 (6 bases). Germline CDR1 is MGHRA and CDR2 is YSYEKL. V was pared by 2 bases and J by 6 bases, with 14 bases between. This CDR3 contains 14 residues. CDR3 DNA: TGCGCCAGCAGCCAATTCGGGACTCTCTCCGAGCAGTACGTC. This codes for CASSQFGTLSEQYV.

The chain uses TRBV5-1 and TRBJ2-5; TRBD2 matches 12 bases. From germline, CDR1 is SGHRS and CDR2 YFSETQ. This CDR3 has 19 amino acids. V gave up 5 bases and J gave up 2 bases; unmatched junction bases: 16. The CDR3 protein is CASRDVIGLAGPFQETQYF. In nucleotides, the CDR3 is TGCGCCAGCAGGGACGTGATAGGACTAGCGGGACCGTTTCAAGAGACCCAGTACTTC.

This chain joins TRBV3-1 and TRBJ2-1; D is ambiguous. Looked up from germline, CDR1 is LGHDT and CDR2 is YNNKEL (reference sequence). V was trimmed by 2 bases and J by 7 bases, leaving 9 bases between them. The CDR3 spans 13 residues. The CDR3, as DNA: TGTGCCAGCAGCCAAACCTTAGTGAATGAGCAGTTCTTC. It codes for CASSQTLVNEQFF.

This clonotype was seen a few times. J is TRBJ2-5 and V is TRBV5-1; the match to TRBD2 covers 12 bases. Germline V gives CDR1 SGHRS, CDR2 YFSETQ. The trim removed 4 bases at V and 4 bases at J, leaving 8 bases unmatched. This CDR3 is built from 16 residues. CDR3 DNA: TGCGCCAGCAGCGTGACTAGCGGGAGCCTGGGAGAGACCCAGTACTTC. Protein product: CASSVTSGSLGETQYF.

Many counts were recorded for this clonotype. The CDR3, as DNA: TGTGCCATCAGTGCCTCGGGTGAAGCTTTCTTT. It yields the protein CAISASGEAFF. This chain connects TRBV10-3 to TRBJ1-1; D is undetermined. Between the trimmed V and J ends, which lost 4 bases and 7 bases, there was a span of 7 bases. The CDR3 contains 11 residues. CDR1 is ENHRY, CDR2 SYGVKD, per germline.

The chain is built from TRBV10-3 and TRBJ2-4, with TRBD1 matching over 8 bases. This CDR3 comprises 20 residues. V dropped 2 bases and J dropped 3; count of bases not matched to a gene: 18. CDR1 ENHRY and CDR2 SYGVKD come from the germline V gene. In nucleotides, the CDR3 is TGTGCCATCAGTGAGACCCAGACAGGGGTACTTGGGCAAGTCAAAAACATTCAGTACTTC. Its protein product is CAISETQTGVLGQVKNIQYF.

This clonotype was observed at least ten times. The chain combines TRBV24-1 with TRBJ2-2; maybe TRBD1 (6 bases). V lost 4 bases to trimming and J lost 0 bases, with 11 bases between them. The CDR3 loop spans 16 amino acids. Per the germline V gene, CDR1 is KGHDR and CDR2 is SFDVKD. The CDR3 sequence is CATSERDTSNTGELFF. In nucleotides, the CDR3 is TGTGCCACCAGTGAACGGGACACTTCGAACACCGGGGAGCTGTTTTTT.

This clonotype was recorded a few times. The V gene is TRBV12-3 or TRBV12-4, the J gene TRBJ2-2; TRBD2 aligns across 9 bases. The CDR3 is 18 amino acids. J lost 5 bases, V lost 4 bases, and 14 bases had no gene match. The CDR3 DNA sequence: TGTGCCAGCAGTTGGGGGCTGTGGCGGGAGGGCCGAACCGGGGAGCTGTTTTTT. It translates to CASSWGLWREGRTGELFF.

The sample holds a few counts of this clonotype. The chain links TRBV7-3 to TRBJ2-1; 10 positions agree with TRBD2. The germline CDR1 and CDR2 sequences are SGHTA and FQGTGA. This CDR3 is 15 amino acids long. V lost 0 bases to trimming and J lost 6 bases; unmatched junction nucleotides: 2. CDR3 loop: CASSLTSGRFNEQFF. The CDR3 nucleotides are TGTGCCAGCAGCTTAACTAGCGGGAGGTTCAATGAGCAGTTCTTC.